The 20 T cell receptor beta chains presented below share a single source sample, sequenced in a study of blood T cell repertoires in COVID-19. The repertoire was sequenced with immunoSEQ multiplex PCR; TCRdb's copy has only in-frame clones and lacks some. The sample yields roughly 220,000 clones, around 86% seen once. Source material: peripheral blood. The receptors come from a man aged 80 or over with acute or convalescent COVID-19.

The CDR3 bases are TGCAGCGTCCTAAGCCAGGTTGGAGAGACCCAGTACTTC. It yields the protein CSVLSQVGETQYF. The V call is TRBV29-1, the J call TRBJ2-5; D unresolved. The length of the CDR3 is 13 residues. The V gene's germline CDR1 is SQVTM and CDR2 ANQGSEA. The V gene lost 6 bases and the J gene lost 4 bases, with 15 bases spanning the gap.

The J gene is TRBJ2-2, the V gene TRBV5-1; 14 nucleotides line up with TRBD2. The J segment lost 8 bases and the V segment lost 4 bases, leaving 10 bases of the junction unmatched. Germline CDR1 is SGHRS and CDR2 is YFSETQ. The CDR3 covers 17 residues. The CDR3 DNA reads TGCGCCAGCAGCCCCCGGGGACTAGCGGGAGAGGCGGGGGAGCTGTTTTTT. Amino acids: CASSPRGLAGEAGELFF.

The V and J genes are TRBV6-5 and TRBJ1-6, with D perhaps matching TRBD1 (6 bases). CDR1 is MNHEY and CDR2 is SVGAGI in the germline V gene. V dropped 6 bases and J dropped 8 bases, with 14 bases sitting between them. There are 14 residues in the CDR3. Written as DNA, the CDR3 is TGTGCCAGCAGGGAGGGGGGGCCTCATTCACCCCTCCACTTT. It specifies CASREGGPHSPLHF.

A single count supports this clone. The V call is TRBV10-3, the J call TRBJ2-1; 7 bases are a match to TRBD2. Germline-derived CDR1 and CDR2 are ENHRY and SYGVKD. The CDR3 totals 17 residues. The V and J ends lost 3 bases and 0 bases, in that order; junction bases with no gene match: 8. CDR3 sequence reads: CAISEGVGGSSYNEQFF. The CDR3 DNA reads as TGTGCCATCAGTGAAGGAGTCGGGGGGAGCTCCTACAATGAGCAGTTCTTC.

The V and J genes are TRBV5-8 and TRBJ1-1, with 8 bases that match TRBD1. Per the germline V gene, CDR1 is SGHTS and CDR2 is YDEGEE. CDR3 length: 15 residues. Losses at the gene ends were 1 base for V and 2 bases for J; bases not matched to a gene: 4. The CDR3 DNA reads as TGTGCCAGCAGCTTGCGGACAGGGATAAACACTGAAGCTTTCTTT. Translation: CASSLRTGINTEAFF. Variable domain in full (rest from reference TRBV5-8 and TRBJ1-1): EAGVTQSPTHLIKTRGQQATLRCSPISGHTSVYWYQQALGLGLQFLLWYDEGEERNRGNFPPRFSGRQFPNYSSELNVNALELEDSALYLCASSLRTGINTEAFFGQGTRLTVV.

The chain uses TRBV6-4 and TRBJ2-1, with D maybe TRBD2 (7 bases). Germline lookup yields CDR1 MRHNA and CDR2 SNTAGT. V gave up 2 bases and J gave up 9 bases, with 14 bases separating them. The CDR3 has 14 amino acids. CDR3 DNA sequence: TGTGCCAGCAGTGACCGAGGGGGGGGCACTGAGCAGTTCTTC. It specifies CASSDRGGGTEQFF.

The chain couples TRBV7-2 to TRBJ2-2, with 13 bases lining up with TRBD2. The CDR3 has 19 amino acids. With 5 bases clipped from V and 0 bases from J, the junction kept 9 bases outside the gene matches. Germline CDR1 reads SGHTA; CDR2 reads FQGNSA. CDR3 in amino acids: CASSPKRTSGSSNTGELFF. The CDR3 DNA sequence: TGTGCCAGCAGCCCTAAGCGGACTAGCGGGAGTTCGAACACCGGGGAGCTGTTTTTT. The variable domain in full, with the rest retrieved from reference TRBV7-2 and TRBJ2-2, is GAGVSQSPSNKVTEKGKDVELRCDPISGHTALYWYRQSLGQGLEFLIYFQGNSAPDKSGLPSDRFSAERTGGSVSTLTIQRTQQEDSAVYLCASSPKRTSGSSNTGELFFGEGSRLTVL.

J is TRBJ2-2 and V is TRBV7-9, with a possible D match to TRBD2 (6 bases). This CDR3 region has 16 residues. Germline CDR1 is SEHNR and CDR2 is FQNEAQ (reference sequence). The V and J ends lost 6 bases and 4 bases respectively, with 18 bases between them. CDR3 coding DNA: TGTGCCAGCAGTACCTCAGGGACTCGTGGCACCGGGGAGCTGTTTTTT. This encodes CASSTSGTRGTGELFF.

The V call is TRBV19, the J call TRBJ1-5; D possibly corresponds to TRBD1 (6 bases). The CDR3 is made up of 14 amino acids. Germline-derived CDR1 and CDR2 are LNHDA and SQIVND (reference sequence). V lost 9 bases and J lost 4, with 16 bases in between. DNA of the CDR3: TGTGCCAGCGCGAATCTAGGGGGTAATCAGCCCCAGCATTTT. Its protein product is CASANLGGNQPQHF. Filled out from reference TRBV19 and TRBJ1-5, the complete variable domain reads DGGITQSPKYLFRKEGQNVTLSCEQNLNHDAMYWYRQDPGQGLRLIYYSQIVNDFQKGDIAEGYSVSREKKESFPLTVTSAQKNPTAFYLCASANLGGNQPQHFGDGTRLSIL.

The rearrangement uses TRBV5-1 and TRBJ1-6; the D gene is possibly TRBD1 (6 bases). Trimming shortened V by 3 bases and J by 2 bases, and 9 bases separated the two germline ends. This CDR3 contains 15 residues. Germline V gene lookup returns CDR1 SGHRS and CDR2 YFSETQ. CDR3 sequence reads: CASSSGVAYNSPLHF. In DNA, the CDR3 is TGCGCCAGCAGCTCAGGGGTGGCCTATAATTCACCCCTCCACTTT.

The chain links TRBV24-1 to TRBJ2-7; 10 bases align to TRBD1. The germline CDR1 and CDR2 sequences are KGHDR and SFDVKD. The CDR3 covers 16 residues. V lost 2 bases to trimming and J lost 6 bases; unmatched junction nucleotides: 9. CDR3 protein: CATSDSGTGVSGEQYF. The CDR3, as DNA: TGTGCCACCAGTGATTCAGGGACAGGGGTTTCCGGCGAGCAGTACTTC.

As for this clone: Other DNA sequences of this sample code for an identical CDR3. The chain employs TRBV29-1 and TRBJ2-3, with 8 bases that match TRBD2. Germline V lookup: CDR1 SQVTM, CDR2 ANQGSEA. This CDR3 comprises 15 residues. V shed 5 bases and J 1 base; nucleotides not matched to a gene: 8. The CDR3 sequence: CSVRTSGLGTDTQYF. As DNA, the CDR3 is TGCAGCGTTCGTACTAGCGGCCTGGGCACAGATACGCAGTATTTT.

The J gene is TRBJ1-4, the V gene TRBV19; tentatively, D is TRBD1 (6 bases). The V end lost 5 bases, the J end lost 6 bases, and 13 bases lay between the germline ends. Germline V gives CDR1 LNHDA, CDR2 SQIVND (reference sequence). The CDR3 contains 14 residues. The CDR3 protein is CASSPTGSDEKLFF. The CDR3 DNA reads as TGTGCCAGTAGTCCAACAGGGAGTGATGAAAAACTGTTTTTT.

In this sample, this clone turned up a few times. J is TRBJ2-7 and V is TRBV18; TRBD2 aligns across 8 bases. Germline V gene sequence: CDR1 KGHSH, CDR2 LQKENI. J gave up 0 bases and V 2 bases, and 12 bases lay outside the gene matches. The CDR3 sequence is 18 residues long. The CDR3 loop is CASSPAPASGWSSYEQYV. The CDR3 bases are TGTGCCAGCTCACCAGCCCCAGCTAGCGGGTGGAGCTCCTACGAGCAGTACGTC.

The V gene is TRBV6-2 or TRBV6-3, the J gene TRBJ2-7; the match to TRBD2 covers 7 bases. Germline CDR1 reads MNHEY; CDR2 reads SVGEGT. CDR3 length: 15 amino acids. The V gene end was trimmed by 5 bases and the J gene end by 0 bases; junction bases not matched to a gene: 7. CDR3 amino acids: CASSLFKRGSYEQYV. The CDR3 DNA reads TGTGCCAGCAGTCTCTTCAAGCGGGGCTCCTACGAGCAGTACGTC.

The chain couples TRBV10-1 to TRBJ2-3; TRBD1 matches at 8 bases. CDR3 length: 15 residues. Germline CDR1 is WNHNN and CDR2 is SYGVQD (reference sequence). Losses at the gene ends were 8 bases for V and 2 bases for J; bases not matched to a gene: 9. The CDR3: CASSRDRSSTDTQYF. DNA of the CDR3: TGCGCCAGCTCCCGGGACAGGAGTTCCACAGATACGCAGTATTTT.

The chain combines TRBV7-2 with TRBJ1-6, with D possibly matching TRBD1 (6 bases). The CDR3 has 14 residues. The V end lost 4 bases, the J end lost 7 bases, and 11 bases lay between the germline ends. Germline V lookup: CDR1 SGHTA, CDR2 FQGNSA. CDR3 region: CASSSTGYNSPLHF. DNA of the CDR3: TGTGCCAGCAGCTCAACAGGGTACAATTCACCCCTCCACTTT.

This clone was counted a few times. The chain links TRBV11-2 to TRBJ2-7; D not certain. V was shortened by 5 bases and J by 4 bases, with 18 bases between the two germline ends. The CDR3 totals 15 residues. Germline values: CDR1 SGHAT, CDR2 FQNNGV. Here the CDR3 reads CASSPTNSPEYEQYV. CDR3 DNA sequence: TGTGCCAGCAGCCCGACGAACAGTCCGGAATACGAGCAGTACGTC.

Turning to this clone: The sample has other DNA sequences that encode this CDR3 too. The V gene is TRBV12-3 or TRBV12-4, the J gene TRBJ2-7; D not certain. The CDR3 loop spans 11 amino acids. Trimming removed 5 bases from V and 1 base from J, with 3 bases in between. DNA of the CDR3: TGTGCCAGCAGTCCGTCCTACGAGCAGTACTTC. Residues: CASSPSYEQYF.

The CDR3 region is CASSPRRQGSGYTF. The CDR3 DNA sequence: TGTGCCAGCTCACCCCGGAGACAGGGTAGCGGCTACACCTTC. This chain links TRBV18 with TRBJ1-2, with 7 bases aligning to TRBD1. Germline V gene data show CDR1 as KGHSH and CDR2 as LQKENI. The J segment lost 8 bases and the V segment lost 3 bases, leaving 9 bases of the junction unmatched. This CDR3 is 14 amino acids long.